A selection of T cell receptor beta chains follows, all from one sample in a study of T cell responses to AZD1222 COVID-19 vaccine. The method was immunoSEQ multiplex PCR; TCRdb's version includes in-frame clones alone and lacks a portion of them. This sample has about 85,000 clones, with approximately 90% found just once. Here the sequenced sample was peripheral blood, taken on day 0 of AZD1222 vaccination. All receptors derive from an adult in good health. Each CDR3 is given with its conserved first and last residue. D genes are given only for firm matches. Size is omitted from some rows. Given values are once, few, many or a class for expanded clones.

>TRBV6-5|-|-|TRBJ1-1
TGTGCCAGCAGTCGTTCGTCAGGCGGCAGGACTGAAGCTTTCTTT
CASSRSSGGRTEAFF
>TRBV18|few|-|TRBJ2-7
TGTGCCAGCTCACCAGAACAGGTGTCCTACGAGCAGTACTTC
CASSPEQVSYEQYF
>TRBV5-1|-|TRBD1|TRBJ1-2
TGCGCCAGCAGCCCCCAGGGGGCGGTTGGCTACACCTTC
CASSPQGAVGYTF
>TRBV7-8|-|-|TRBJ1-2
TGTGCCAGCAGCTTAACGGCAGGAGGGCCACTATCTAACTATGGCTACACCTTC
CASSLTAGGPLSNYGYTF
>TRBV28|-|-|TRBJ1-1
TGTGCCAGCAGCCTAAGGGCGACAACCGAAGCTTTCTTT
CASSLRATTEAFF
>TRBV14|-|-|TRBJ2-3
TGTGCCAGCAGCCAAGAAGGACACCGCACAGATACGCAGTATTTT
CASSQEGHRTDTQYF
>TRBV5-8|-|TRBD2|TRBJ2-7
TGTGCCAGCAGATCCCGCGGTAGCGGGTACTCCTACGAGCAGTACTTC
CASRSRGSGYSYEQYF
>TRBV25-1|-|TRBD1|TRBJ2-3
TGTGCCAGCAGTGACCCTGGACAGGGCGTGACAGATACGCAGTATTTT
CASSDPGQGVTDTQYF
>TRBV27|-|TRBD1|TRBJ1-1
TGTGCCAGCAGTTTGACAGGGCCGAACACTGAAGCTTTCTTT
CASSLTGPNTEAFF
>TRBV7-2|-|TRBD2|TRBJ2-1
TGTGCCAGCAGCCGTCTAGCGGACTCCTACAATGAGCAGTTCTTC
CASSRLADSYNEQFF
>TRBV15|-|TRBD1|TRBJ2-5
TGTGCCACAGGGCCGGGACAGGTCGGGGGAGAGACCCAGTACTTC
CATGPGQVGGETQYF
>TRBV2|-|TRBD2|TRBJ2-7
TGTGCCAGCAGAGGGACTAGCGGGAGCGAGCAGTACTTC
CASRGTSGSEQYF
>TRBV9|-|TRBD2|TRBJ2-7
TGTGCCAGCAGCGTAAAGGGGACTAGCGGGAGCTACGAGCAGTACTTC
CASSVKGTSGSYEQYF